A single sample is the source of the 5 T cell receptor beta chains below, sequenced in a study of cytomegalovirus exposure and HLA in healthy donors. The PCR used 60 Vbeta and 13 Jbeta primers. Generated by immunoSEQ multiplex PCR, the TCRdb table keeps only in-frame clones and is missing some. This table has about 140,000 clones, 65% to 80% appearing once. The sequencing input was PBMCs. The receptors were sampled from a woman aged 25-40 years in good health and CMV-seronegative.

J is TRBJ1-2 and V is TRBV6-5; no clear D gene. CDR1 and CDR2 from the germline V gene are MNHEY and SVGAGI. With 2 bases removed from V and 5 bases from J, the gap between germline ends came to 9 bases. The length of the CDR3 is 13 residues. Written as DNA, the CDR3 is TGTGCCAGCAGTTACGACGGGGAGTATGGCTACACCTTC. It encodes CASSYDGEYGYTF.

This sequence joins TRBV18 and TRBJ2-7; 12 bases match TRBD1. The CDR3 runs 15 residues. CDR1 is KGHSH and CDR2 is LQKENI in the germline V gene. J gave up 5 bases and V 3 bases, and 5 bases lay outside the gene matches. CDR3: CASSPPGTGGDEQYV. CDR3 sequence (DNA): TGTGCCAGCTCACCTCCCGGGACAGGGGGCGACGAGCAGTACGTC.

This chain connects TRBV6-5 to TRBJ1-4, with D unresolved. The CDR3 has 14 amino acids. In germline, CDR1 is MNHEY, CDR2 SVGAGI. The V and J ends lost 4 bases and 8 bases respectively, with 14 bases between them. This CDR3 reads CASSSPGIREKLFF. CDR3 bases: TGTGCCAGCAGTTCCCCGGGGATCCGCGAAAAACTGTTTTTT.

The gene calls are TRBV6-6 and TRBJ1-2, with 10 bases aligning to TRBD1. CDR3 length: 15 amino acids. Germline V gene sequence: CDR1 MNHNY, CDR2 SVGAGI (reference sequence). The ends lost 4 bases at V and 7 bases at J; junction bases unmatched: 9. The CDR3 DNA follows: TGTGCCAGCAGTTCCCCCCGGGACAGGGGATGTGGCTACACCTTC. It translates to CASSSPRDRGCGYTF.

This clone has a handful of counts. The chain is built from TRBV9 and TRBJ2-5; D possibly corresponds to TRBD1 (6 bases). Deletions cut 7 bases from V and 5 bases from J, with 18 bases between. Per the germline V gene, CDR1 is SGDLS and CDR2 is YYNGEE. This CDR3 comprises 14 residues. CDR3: CASGPRTGPETQYF. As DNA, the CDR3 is TGTGCCAGCGGCCCACGTACAGGGCCGGAGACCCAGTACTTC.